This T cell receptor beta chain was profiled in a study of T cells expressing NK-cell markers. General study points: Dominant NKG2C+ clonotypes were found to form roughly 1.0-7.0% of CD8+ T cells in five to seven donors.

Of note for this clonotype: Its specificity is unknown.

Germline V gene data show CDR1 as SGHTA and CDR2 as FQGTGA. The CDR3 loop spans 13 amino acids. Following a re-call of the 5' RACE reads, TCRdb has one entry per CDR3 protein and lacks DNA. The table counts a few hundred thousand distinct CDR3 sequences; less than 4.5% lies in the top ten. Specimen: blood T cells: a sorted CD56 or NKG2C T cell subset, CD4+ or CD8+ T cells, or bulk PBMC T cells (not recorded which). V gene TRBV7-3 combines with J gene TRBJ2-7; without DNA, the TCRdb call of TRBD2 cannot be checked. The receptor's source is a man aged 18 to 30 in good health. CDR3 sequence reads: CASSLNRSGARYF. The full variable domain, its missing parts supplied by reference TRBV7-3 and TRBJ2-7, is GAGVSQTPSNKVTEKGKYVELRCDPISGHTALYWYRQSLGQGPEFLIYFQGTGAADDSGLPNDRFFAVRPEGSVSTLKIQRTERGDSAVYLCASSLNRSGARYFGPGTRLTVT.